The TCR beta chain under discussion was sequenced for a study of CD8+ T cells in alopecia areata (dated by TCRdb to between 2017 and 2018). Notes on the research overall: The study used high-throughput TCRbeta sequencing to examine T cell clonal expansion in alopecia areata, in both the C3H/HeJ mouse model and human patients. Human TCRbeta sequencing covered scalp tissue and sorted CD4+ and CD8+ peripheral blood T cells from patchy and totalis/universalis alopecia areata patients and healthy controls. Scalp clonality was compared across normal scalp (n=4), patchy alopecia areata scalp (n=8), and alopecia totalis/universalis scalp (n=8). RNA came from the PAXgene miRNA kit for fixed scalp, the miRNeasy kit for PBMCs, and the RNeasy kit for mouse skin. immunoSEQ multiplex PCR using 35 Vbeta forward primers and 13 Jbeta reverse primers was used to amplify TCRbeta CDR3 regions.

As concerns this clone: The antigen it recognizes is unknown. No much larger clone exists at a distance of one base, and base qualities are not known.

The receptor library was made with the immunoSEQ multiplex PCR assay. RNA was extracted from all samples and reverse transcribed into cDNA, which served as template for TCR sequencing. SuperScript III was used to make first-strand cDNA, primed with a 2:1 mix of oligo-dT and random hexamers. A synthetic immune receptor repertoire was used to assess amplification bias, and residual bias was removed computationally. In the source study's methods: Raw reads were preprocessed to remove errors, and CDR3 was defined according to IMGT conventions as the region from the conserved cysteine to phenylalanine. To get clonality, Shannon entropy was normalized by log2 of the number of productive unique TCRs and the result was subtracted from 1. Whether scalp clones were CD4 or CD8 was inferred by matching scalp TCRbeta sequences against CD4 and CD8 repertoires sorted from blood. TCRdb mirrors the immuneACCESS table, restricted to in-frame sequences. Some clones are absent from its copies; in checked studies, under half trace to an unresolved V gene, and the reason for the others is unknown. That table supplies the V and J calls and clone size; D and trimming were determined from the DNA. Across this sample there are approximately 34,000 clones, with around 60% seen only once. The top ten constitute less than 50% of the sample.

What the study reported, not specific to this receptor: Compared with normal scalp, lesional scalp had higher clonality and more expanded CD8+ clones, particularly in alopecia totalis/universalis, a pattern that suggests antigenic drive. Shared TCR sequences between patients were less evident than in mice, which may be partly attributable to HLA diversity in the patient population. Resident alphabeta T cells in normal human skin are also sequenced, complicating scalp TCR repertoire analysis, unlike mouse skin dominated by gammadelta T cells.

From the germline V gene, CDR1 is MNHEY and CDR2 is SVGAGI. V is trimmed back by 6 bases and J by 4 bases, and the junction contains 3 bases that no gene match accounts for. The CDR3 has 13 amino acids, counting the end cysteine and phenylalanine. Only the CDR3 part of the read is kept: 39 bases, read in frame from the first base. Lesional scalp punch biopsies and peripheral blood were obtained from alopecia areata patients. PBMCs were isolated by density centrifugation and stained for CD3, CD4 and CD8, after which CD4+ and CD8+ T cells were sorted on a FACSAria. As part of a multicenter biomarker study, untreated alopecia areata patients were recruited. In four to six patients from the biomarker study, the blood CD8+ T cells went through an additional sort into NKG2D-low and NKG2D-high fractions.

This receptor was obtained from a human donor with alopecia areata. The chain links TRBV6-5 with TRBJ2-1; TRBD2 fits 7 bases in the junction. What was sequenced was NKG2D-high CD8+ T cells sorted from blood. In the paper's terms, the cell subset or site label means: sorted CD8+ NKG2D-high blood T cells. In nucleotide form, the sequence is TGTGCCAGCAGCCCCGGGAGGTACAATGAGCAGTTCTTC. It is translated as CASSPGRYNEQFF.